This T cell receptor (beta chain) was captured in a study of blood T cell repertoires in COVID-19. Here immunoSEQ multiplex PCR was the method, and the copy in TCRdb shows in-frame clones only, minus some. The table lists around 160,000 clones, under 90% of them singletons, with around 3.7% in the top ten. Trimming took off 1 base at V and 0 bases at J, with 14 bases between the two ends. CDR1 SGHDT and CDR2 YYEEEE come from the germline V gene. The length of the CDR3 is 16 residues. The V gene is TRBV5-6, the J gene TRBJ2-7; perhaps TRBD2 as D (6 bases). Sequencing was done on a sample of PBMCs or T cells enriched from blood (not recorded which). This sequence originates from a woman aged 55-69 years who had recovered from COVID-19. CDR3 sequence: CASSLRGGASSYEQYF. CDR3 bases: TGTGCCAGCAGCTTGAGGGGAGGCGCTTCCTCCTACGAGCAGTACTTC.